One TCR beta chain is described in this entry. The record originates from a study of cytomegalovirus exposure and HLA in healthy donors. The PCR contained 60 Vbeta and 13 Jbeta primers. The method was immunoSEQ multiplex PCR; TCRdb's version includes in-frame clones alone and lacks a portion of them. The data show approximately 150,000 clones, about 63% seen once. V was shortened by 4 bases and J by 10 bases, with 12 bases between the two germline ends. This CDR3 is built from 12 residues. The germline CDR1 and CDR2 sequences are SGDLS and YYNGEE. The sequence was obtained from a woman between 40 and 50 years old in good health and CMV-seropositive. This sequence joins TRBV9 and TRBJ1-5; D is undetermined. The specimen sequenced was PBMCs. The CDR3 DNA is TGTGCCAGCAGCCCCGAGCTGGTCCCCCAGCATTTT. As protein: CASSPELVPQHF.